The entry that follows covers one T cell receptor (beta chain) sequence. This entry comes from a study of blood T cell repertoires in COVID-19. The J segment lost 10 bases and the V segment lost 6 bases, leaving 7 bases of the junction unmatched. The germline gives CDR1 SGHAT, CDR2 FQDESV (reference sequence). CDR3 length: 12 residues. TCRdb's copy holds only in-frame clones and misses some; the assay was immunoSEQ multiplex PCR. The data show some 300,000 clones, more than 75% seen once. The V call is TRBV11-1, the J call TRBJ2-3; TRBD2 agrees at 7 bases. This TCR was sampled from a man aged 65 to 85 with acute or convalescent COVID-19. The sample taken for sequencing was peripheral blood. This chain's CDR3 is CASSVIAGSQYF. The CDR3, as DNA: TGTGCCAGCAGTGTTATAGCGGGTTCGCAGTATTTT.